A single sample is the source of the 28 T cell receptor beta chains below, sequenced in a study of cytomegalovirus exposure and HLA in healthy donors. Primers: 60 Vbeta forward and 13 Jbeta reverse. The repertoire was sequenced with immunoSEQ multiplex PCR; TCRdb's copy has only in-frame clones and lacks some. The sample includes some 150,000 clones, approximately 82% of them seen just once. Material: PBMCs. All receptors derive from a man younger than 35 in good health and CMV-seropositive.

This clone was counted once. The V call is TRBV5-8, the J call TRBJ2-2; 7 bases agree with TRBD2. This CDR3 comprises 15 residues. Germline V gives CDR1 SGHTS, CDR2 YDEGEE. V was pared by 5 bases and J by 2 bases, with 6 bases of the junction left unmatched. The CDR3 loop is CASRRERENTGELFF. The CDR3 DNA reads TGTGCCAGCAGAAGGGAGCGGGAAAACACCGGGGAGCTGTTTTTT.

The chain uses TRBV4-1 and TRBJ1-2, with a weak D call TRBD1 (5 bases). The CDR3 loop spans 13 amino acids. Germline V gene lookup returns CDR1 MGHRA and CDR2 YSYEKL. V was shortened by 0 bases and J by 9 bases, with 11 bases between the two germline ends. Here the CDR3 reads CASSQEGRDRYTF. Here the CDR3 DNA reads TGCGCCAGCAGCCAAGAAGGCAGGGATCGCTACACCTTC.

The chain joins TRBV9 to TRBJ2-1, with 11 nucleotides matching TRBD2. V was pared by 0 bases and J by 7 bases, with 3 bases of the junction left unmatched. The germline V gene has CDR1 SGDLS and CDR2 YYNGEE. There are 15 residues in the CDR3. The CDR3 loop reads CASSVGRTSGNEQFF. CDR3 nucleotide sequence: TGTGCCAGCAGCGTAGGCCGGACTAGCGGGAATGAGCAGTTCTTC.

This clone was detected once. The genes are TRBV6-5 and TRBJ1-1; possibly TRBD1 for D (6 bases). This CDR3 contains 15 residues. The germline gives CDR1 MNHEY, CDR2 SVGAGI. Trimming shortened V by 5 bases and J by 5 bases, and 18 bases separated the two germline ends. In nucleotides, the CDR3 is TGTGCCAGCAGTCCCCTGGACAGCCAGGGAACTGAAGCTTTCTTT. Encoded protein: CASSPLDSQGTEAFF.

In its sample, this clone was seen once. The V call is TRBV2, the J call TRBJ2-4; TRBD1 matches at 9 bases. Germline V gene lookup returns CDR1 SNHLY and CDR2 FYNNEI. This CDR3 has 14 amino acids. V lost 5 bases, J lost 7 bases, and 6 bases stayed unmatched. CDR3 bases: TGTGCCAGCAGTACACAGGGGGCGATCAACATTCAGTACTTC. It is translated as CASSTQGAINIQYF.

This sequence joins TRBV15 and TRBJ2-1, with 8 bases lining up with TRBD2. Germline V lookup: CDR1 LNHNV, CDR2 YYDKDF (reference sequence). The CDR3 contains 15 residues. The V and J ends lost 1 base and 7 bases, in that order; junction bases with no gene match: 6. The chain's CDR3 is CATSRVREGVNEQFF. DNA for the CDR3: TGTGCCACCAGCAGAGTACGGGAGGGCGTGAATGAGCAGTTCTTC.

Written as DNA, the CDR3 is TGTGCCAGCAGTTACTCAAAACTAGCGCTTCACAATGAGCAGTTCTTC. The encoded protein is CASSYSKLALHNEQFF. The chain employs TRBV6-5 and TRBJ2-1; 7 bases map to TRBD2. Germline V gene data show CDR1 as MNHEY and CDR2 as SVGAGI. V lost 0 bases and J lost 5; bases outside the gene matches: 7. The CDR3 totals 16 residues.

V is TRBV18 and J is TRBJ2-1, with D perhaps TRBD2 (6 bases). V lost 6 bases and J 3 bases, leaving 18 bases between the germline ends. Germline V lookup: CDR1 KGHSH, CDR2 LQKENI. The CDR3 totals 16 residues. CDR3 DNA sequence: TGTGCCAGCTCTCCCGCCCGGGACTCACACTACAATGAGCAGTTCTTC. This codes for CASSPARDSHYNEQFF.

The chain employs TRBV5-1 and TRBJ2-7; 7 positions agree with TRBD1. V trimming: 4 bases; J trimming: 6 bases; junction bases outside the gene matches: 13. CDR3 size: 15 residues. Per germline, CDR1 SGHRS and CDR2 YFSETQ. CDR3 in DNA: TGCGCCAGCAGCCCTTCGAGGGGGCCCCGTGGCGAGCAGTACTTC. Translated: CASSPSRGPRGEQYF. Drawing the rest from reference TRBV5-1 and TRBJ2-7, the complete variable domain is KAGVTQTPRYLIKTRGQQVTLSCSPISGHRSVSWYQQTPGQGLQFLFEYFSETQRNKGNFPGRFSGRQFSNSRSEMNVSTLELGDSALYLCASSPSRGPRGEQYFGPGTRLTVT.

The CDR3 loop is CASSSSRTGPYEQYF. CDR3 DNA sequence: TGTGCCAGCAGCTCCTCCAGGACAGGACCTTACGAGCAGTACTTC. The rearrangement uses TRBV7-9 and TRBJ2-7; 7 nucleotides agree with TRBD1. Looked up from germline, CDR1 is SEHNR and CDR2 is FQNEAQ (reference sequence). V shed 4 bases and J 4 bases; nucleotides not matched to a gene: 10. CDR3 length: 15 amino acids.

The J gene is TRBJ1-1, the V gene TRBV25-1; D possibly corresponds to TRBD1 (6 bases). Germline-derived CDR1 and CDR2 are MGHDK and SYGVNS. The CDR3 consists of 14 residues. The germline V and J ends were trimmed by 3 bases and 3 bases, with 11 bases remaining between them. CDR3: CASSDSTGDTEAFF. The CDR3 DNA sequence: TGTGCCAGCAGTGACTCGACAGGAGACACTGAAGCTTTCTTT.

This clone was detected once. The rearrangement uses TRBV5-6 and TRBJ2-5; 10 bases align to TRBD2. CDR3 length: 15 amino acids. V lost 4 bases to trimming and J lost 1 base; unmatched junction nucleotides: 4. CDR1 is SGHDT, CDR2 YYEEEE, per germline. The CDR3 loop reads CASSDRTSGQETQYF. The CDR3 DNA sequence: TGTGCCAGCAGCGACAGGACTAGCGGCCAAGAGACCCAGTACTTC. Full variable domain (remainder filled in from reference TRBV5-6 and TRBJ2-5): DAGVTQSPTHLIKTRGQQVTLRCSPKSGHDTVSWYQQALGQGPQFIFQYYEEEERQRGNFPDRFSGHQFPNYSSELNVNALLLGDSALYLCASSDRTSGQETQYFGPGTRLLVL.

The genes are TRBV4-1 and TRBJ2-1; 11 nucleotides agree with TRBD2. Germline trimming cut 5 bases from V and 8 bases from J; bases unmatched to any gene: 8. Looked up from germline, CDR1 is MGHRA and CDR2 is YSYEKL. This CDR3 comprises 15 residues. The CDR3 nucleotides are TGCGCCAGCAGCACTTTAGCGGGAGGGCCCTATGAGCAGTTCTTC. It yields the protein CASSTLAGGPYEQFF.

The genes are TRBV27 and TRBJ2-2; D is ambiguous. This CDR3 is built from 13 residues. Germline V gene sequence: CDR1 MNHEY, CDR2 SMNVEV (reference sequence). V was clipped by 0 bases and J by 6 bases, with 5 bases between them. The CDR3 spells CASSLSGAGELFF. The CDR3 nucleotides read TGTGCCAGCAGTTTATCGGGCGCCGGGGAGCTGTTTTTT.

The V and J genes are TRBV15 and TRBJ2-2, with 10 bases fitting TRBD2. The CDR3 has 18 residues. V lost 0 bases, J lost 3 bases, and 7 bases stayed unmatched. Germline CDR1 and CDR2: LNHNV and YYDKDF (reference sequence). The CDR3 DNA follows: TGTGCCACCAGCAGAGATCTAGCGGGAGTCGGGCACACCGGGGAGCTGTTTTTT. Translation: CATSRDLAGVGHTGELFF.

The chain links TRBV2 to TRBJ1-5; D call uncertain. The CDR3 spans 13 residues. Germline CDR1 reads SNHLY; CDR2 reads FYNNEI. Trimming shortened V by 8 bases and J by 5 bases, and 13 bases separated the two germline ends. In DNA form, the CDR3 reads TGTGCCAGCCATAAAAGGAGAGATCAGCCCCAGCATTTT. Its translation is CASHKRRDQPQHF.

The chain links TRBV9 to TRBJ2-7; a possible D gene is TRBD2 (5 bases). CDR1 is SGDLS, CDR2 YYNGEE, per germline. This CDR3 comprises 16 residues. The germline V and J ends were trimmed by 1 base and 4 bases, with 18 bases remaining between them. The CDR3 loop is CASSVSRSGRLYEQYF. The CDR3 nucleotides read TGTGCCAGCAGCGTAAGTAGAAGTGGGAGACTTTACGAGCAGTACTTC.

J is TRBJ2-3 and V is TRBV11-2; possible D gene TRBD1, 6 bases. The CDR3 runs to 15 residues. Germline V lookup: CDR1 SGHAT, CDR2 FQNNGV. V was pared by 5 bases and J by 3 bases, with 15 bases between. The CDR3 here is CASSTQGYSTDTQYF. For the CDR3, the DNA is TGTGCCAGCAGCACACAGGGCTATTCAACAGATACGCAGTATTTT.

V is TRBV5-6 and J is TRBJ1-2; D is perhaps TRBD1 (6 bases). Germline loops: CDR1 SGHDT, CDR2 YYEEEE. CDR3 length: 14 amino acids. V lost 0 bases and J lost 7, with 13 bases in between. The CDR3 here is CASSLATRGSGYTF. CDR3 DNA sequence: TGTGCCAGCAGCTTGGCCACCAGGGGTAGTGGCTACACCTTC. The full variable domain, with the rest looked up from reference TRBV5-6 and TRBJ1-2, is DAGVTQSPTHLIKTRGQQVTLRCSPKSGHDTVSWYQQALGQGPQFIFQYYEEEERQRGNFPDRFSGHQFPNYSSELNVNALLLGDSALYLCASSLATRGSGYTFGSGTRLTVV.

The chain couples TRBV28 to TRBJ1-1; a possible D gene is TRBD1 (5 bases). Trimming took off 3 bases at V and 1 base at J, with 9 bases between the two ends. CDR3 length: 14 amino acids. Germline loops: CDR1 MDHEN, CDR2 SYDVKM. The CDR3 loop is CASSFPGQNTEAFF. CDR3 DNA sequence: TGTGCCAGCAGTTTCCCCGGACAGAACACTGAAGCTTTCTTT.

The chain uses TRBV11-2 and TRBJ1-1; no firm D call. The CDR3 consists of 12 residues. Germline CDR1 is SGHAT and CDR2 is FQNNGV. V was clipped by 3 bases and J by 5 bases, with 7 bases between them. DNA for the CDR3: TGTGCCAGCAGCTTGCTCGGGACTGAAGCTTTCTTT. The encoded protein is CASSLLGTEAFF.

The rearrangement joins TRBV6-1 to TRBJ2-7, with TRBD2 identical over 9 bases. The junction had 7 bases not matched to a gene; V was cut back by 7 bases and J by 3 bases. The CDR3 extends over 14 amino acids. Per germline, CDR1 MNHNS and CDR2 SASEGT. Written as DNA, the CDR3 is TGTGCCAGCACCTTGCGGGAGGGAAACTACGAGCAGTACTTC. Residues: CASTLREGNYEQYF.

This clone was recorded only once. The CDR3 DNA reads TGTGCCACACGCCCCGCCGGACAGGGTTACAATGAGCAGTTCTTC. Translating gives CATRPAGQGYNEQFF. This chain links TRBV19 with TRBJ2-1; TRBD1 matches at 8 bases. Germline CDR1 LNHDA, CDR2 SQIVND (reference sequence). The CDR3 totals 15 residues. V lost 10 bases, J lost 4 bases, and 12 bases stayed unmatched.

The V and J genes are TRBV5-1 and TRBJ2-3; the D gene is possibly TRBD2 (7 bases). The V and J ends lost 3 bases and 3 bases respectively, with 14 bases between them. Germline V gives CDR1 SGHRS, CDR2 YFSETQ. The CDR3 runs 15 residues. The CDR3 reads CASSSWGGATDTQYF. CDR3 bases: TGCGCCAGCAGCTCCTGGGGGGGCGCGACAGATACGCAGTATTTT.

The rearrangement links TRBV6-5 to TRBJ1-5; 7 nucleotides line up with TRBD1. Trimming removed 4 bases from V and 4 bases from J; junction bases left unmatched: 7. CDR3 length equals 15 residues. Germline-derived CDR1 and CDR2 are MNHEY and SVGAGI. The CDR3 nucleotides are TGTGCCAGCAGTTTTTCCGGGACAGTGAATCAGCCCCAGCATTTT. Protein: CASSFSGTVNQPQHF.

The chain has TRBV19 and TRBJ2-7; 7 bases are a match to TRBD1. CDR3 length equals 14 residues. The germline gives CDR1 LNHDA, CDR2 SQIVND (reference sequence). J gave up 3 bases and V 2 bases, and 4 bases lay outside the gene matches. The CDR3 DNA sequence: TGTGCCAGTAGTATATCGGGACAGAGCTACGAGCAGTACTTC. Residues: CASSISGQSYEQYF.

This clone occurred once. V and J are TRBV9 and TRBJ2-7, with D maybe TRBD1 (6 bases). Trimming took 4 bases from V and 4 from J, leaving 15 bases between them. CDR3 length equals 14 residues. Per germline, CDR1 SGDLS and CDR2 YYNGEE. The DNA of the CDR3 is TGTGCCAGCAGCCCAGGGGACCGATCTTACGAGCAGTACTTC. It yields the protein CASSPGDRSYEQYF.

V gene TRBV2 combines with J gene TRBJ1-1, with a tentative D call TRBD1 (5 bases). Trimming shortened V by 6 bases and J by 2 bases, and 22 bases separated the two germline ends. Germline CDR1 SNHLY, CDR2 FYNNEI. This CDR3 has 17 residues. The CDR3 bases are TGTGCCAGCAGCACCACCTCCGGGGGGTGGAGTAACACTGAAGCTTTCTTT. Amino acid sequence: CASSTTSGGWSNTEAFF. The variable domain in full, with the rest retrieved from reference TRBV2 and TRBJ1-1, is EPEVTQTPSHQVTQMGQEVILRCVPISNHLYFYWYRQILGQKVEFLVSFYNNEISEKSEIFDDQFSVERPDGSNFTLKIRSTKLEDSAMYFCASSTTSGGWSNTEAFFGQGTRLTVV.